Each of the 32 T cell receptor beta chains below was sequenced from the same sample in a study of cytomegalovirus exposure and HLA in healthy donors. With 60 Vbeta and 13 Jbeta primers, the PCR was carried out. Libraries were prepared by immunoSEQ multiplex PCR; TCRdb keeps only in-frame clonotypes and omits some of them. The sample shows roughly 160,000 clones, approximately 75% of them seen only once. Input material: PBMCs. These receptors were collected from a man over 45 in good health and CMV-seropositive.

The V and J genes are TRBV25-1 and TRBJ1-6; TRBD1 might be the D (5 bases). The CDR3 extends over 16 amino acids. Germline values: CDR1 MGHDK, CDR2 SYGVNS. Trimming shortened V by 2 bases and J by 8 bases, and 16 bases separated the two germline ends. CDR3: CASSETAGTVYSPLHF. Written as DNA, the CDR3 is TGTGCCAGCAGTGAAACCGCGGGGACCGTTTATTCACCCCTCCACTTT. Looking up the rest from reference TRBV25-1 and TRBJ1-6 gives the full variable domain: EADIYQTPRYLVIGTGKKITLECSQTMGHDKMYWYQQDPGMELHLIHYSYGVNSTEKGDLSSESTVSRIRTEHFPLTLESARPSHTSQYLCASSETAGTVYSPLHFGNGTRLTVT.

The chain recombines TRBV9 with TRBJ2-2; a weak D match, TRBD2 (7 bases). The CDR3 runs 15 residues. Germline CDR1 reads SGDLS; CDR2 reads YYNGEE. V was cut by 3 bases and J by 6 bases, with 15 bases left in between. CDR3 sequence reads: CASSAQGGGPGELFF. CDR3 sequence (DNA): TGTGCCAGCAGCGCCCAAGGGGGGGGTCCCGGGGAGCTGTTTTTT.

A remark on this clone: A junction end diverges from the germline sequence, so it may reflect a read error. The rearrangement links TRBV2 to TRBJ2-1; D remains ambiguous. CDR1 SNHLY and CDR2 FYNNEI come from the germline V gene. The length of the CDR3 is 11 residues. The CDR3 DNA sequence: TGTGCCAGCAGTGAGTTGGCTCTCCAGATCTTC. This sequence encodes CASSELALQIF.

The J gene is TRBJ1-3, the V gene TRBV11-2; TRBD1 agrees at 7 bases. CDR1 and CDR2 from the germline V gene are SGHAT and FQNNGV. V lost 2 bases to trimming and J lost 1 base; unmatched junction nucleotides: 2. This CDR3 spans 15 amino acids. The CDR3 sequence: CASSLNRGSGNTIYF. The DNA of the CDR3 is TGTGCCAGCAGCTTAAACAGGGGTTCTGGAAACACCATATATTTT.

This clone was counted between two and nine times. This sequence joins TRBV7-2 and TRBJ2-1; 12 bases fit TRBD2. This CDR3 is 18 amino acids long. The germline V gene has CDR1 SGHTA and CDR2 FQGNSA. The ends lost 6 bases at V and 4 bases at J; junction bases unmatched: 13. CDR3 DNA sequence: TGTGCCAGCAGAGTTCTAGCGGGGGGGCCCTTAGGATACAATGAGCAGTTCTTC. Its protein is CASRVLAGGPLGYNEQFF.

This chain connects TRBV5-4 to TRBJ2-5, with 7 bases lining up with TRBD1. V was clipped by 4 bases and J by 0 bases; unmatched bases: 3. The CDR3 runs to 14 residues. Per germline, CDR1 SGHNT and CDR2 YYREEE (reference sequence). The CDR3 bases are TGTGCCAGCAGCCCGGGACAGTACCAAGAGACCCAGTACTTC. Amino acids: CASSPGQYQETQYF.

The J gene is TRBJ1-5, the V gene TRBV4-3; D is possibly TRBD1 (5 bases). The germline V gene has CDR1 LGHNA and CDR2 YSLEER. Trimming removed 4 bases at V and 7 bases at J, with 11 bases between. This CDR3 has 13 residues. In nucleotides, the CDR3 is TGCGCCAGCAGCCCTTCAGGGTGGCAGCCCCAGCATTTT. Residues: CASSPSGWQPQHF.

J is TRBJ2-5 and V is TRBV5-4; TRBD2 aligns across 13 bases. The DNA end lines up better with TRBJ2-7; the J call may be wrong. CDR1 SGHNT and CDR2 YYREEE come from the germline V gene (reference sequence). This CDR3 spans 15 amino acids. CDR3 in amino acids: CASSPGLAGSSEQYF. The CDR3 DNA sequence: TGTGCCAGCAGCCCGGGACTAGCGGGGTCGAGCGAGCAGTACTTC.

The chain combines TRBV6-1 with TRBJ2-5; D is uncertain. The CDR3 is 12 amino acids. With 6 bases removed from V and 7 bases from J, the gap between germline ends came to 12 bases. Germline assignment: CDR1 MNHNS and CDR2 SASEGT. The CDR3 here is CASRPELGTQYF. CDR3 nucleotides: TGTGCCAGCAGACCGGAGTTGGGGACCCAGTACTTC.

V and J are TRBV27 and TRBJ1-5, with 8 bases aligning to TRBD1. V lost 6 bases and J lost 2; bases outside the gene matches: 6. The CDR3 contains 15 residues. Germline CDR1 is MNHEY and CDR2 is SMNVEV (reference sequence). CDR3 nucleotide sequence: TGTGCCAGCAGACCAGGGGGCACGGGCAATCAGCCCCAGCATTTT. Translating it yields CASRPGGTGNQPQHF.

The CDR3 region is CASSQGQGPDQPQHF. CDR3 DNA: TGCGCCAGCAGCCAGGGACAGGGACCAGATCAGCCCCAGCATTTT. This chain uses TRBV4-1 with TRBJ1-5, with 9 nucleotides matching TRBD1. Germline V gene data show CDR1 as MGHRA and CDR2 as YSYEKL. V lost 3 bases to trimming and J lost 5 bases; unmatched junction nucleotides: 5. This CDR3 has 15 residues.

This sequence joins TRBV19 and TRBJ1-4; no clear D gene. The CDR3 is 14 amino acids. The V gene's germline CDR1 is LNHDA and CDR2 SQIVND (reference sequence). Deletions cut 3 bases from V and 6 bases from J, with 11 bases between. CDR3: CASSIWALDEKLFF. The CDR3 DNA sequence: TGTGCCAGTAGTATCTGGGCGCTGGATGAAAAACTGTTTTTT. The whole variable domain, filled in from reference TRBV19 and TRBJ1-4, reads DGGITQSPKYLFRKEGQNVTLSCEQNLNHDAMYWYRQDPGQGLRLIYYSQIVNDFQKGDIAEGYSVSREKKESFPLTVTSAQKNPTAFYLCASSIWALDEKLFFGSGTQLSVL.

The gene calls are TRBV6-6 and TRBJ1-2; 9 positions match TRBD1. Germline V gene sequence: CDR1 MNHNY, CDR2 SVGAGI (reference sequence). J was trimmed by 10 bases and V by 5 bases; bases with no gene match: 5. This CDR3 is 12 amino acids long. CDR3 residues: CASSAGTGHYTF. The DNA of the CDR3 is TGTGCCAGCAGTGCCGGGACAGGGCACTACACCTTC.

The rearrangement links TRBV4-1 to TRBJ1-2; no definite D call. CDR3 length: 17 residues. The V end was cut by 0 bases, the J end by 4 bases, with 18 bases between. The germline CDR1 and CDR2 sequences are MGHRA and YSYEKL. The CDR3 loop reads CASSQDPGGQVGYGYTF. CDR3 DNA: TGCGCCAGCAGCCAAGATCCGGGAGGGCAGGTGGGCTATGGCTACACCTTC.

The V and J genes are TRBV7-9 and TRBJ2-2, with D tentatively TRBD1 (6 bases). V was clipped by 2 bases and J by 2 bases, with 12 bases between them. Germline CDR1 is SEHNR and CDR2 is FQNEAQ (reference sequence). This CDR3 region has 16 residues. This CDR3 reads CASSLPRGGNTGELFF. Written as DNA, the CDR3 is TGTGCCAGCAGCTTACCCAGGGGCGGTAACACCGGGGAGCTGTTTTTT.

The V gene is TRBV9, the J gene TRBJ2-1, with TRBD2 identical over 9 bases. The V gene's germline CDR1 is SGDLS and CDR2 YYNGEE. The J segment lost 4 bases and the V segment lost 5 bases, leaving 7 bases of the junction unmatched. The CDR3 length is 15 residues. CDR3: CASRSLAGSYNEQFF. For the CDR3, the DNA is TGTGCCAGCAGGTCCCTAGCGGGGTCATACAATGAGCAGTTCTTC.

The chain combines TRBV4-2 with TRBJ2-7; D might be TRBD2 (5 bases). V lost 0 bases to trimming and J lost 2 bases, with 14 bases between them. There are 16 residues in the CDR3. The germline gives CDR1 LGHNA, CDR2 YNFKEQ. CDR3 bases: TGTGCCAGCAGCCAAGATGTACGCCCCGGGGCCTACGAGCAGTACTTC. Its translation: CASSQDVRPGAYEQYF.

The V and J genes are TRBV6-5 and TRBJ2-1, with a weak D call TRBD2 (6 bases). V gave up 0 bases and J gave up 10 bases, with 16 bases separating them. Germline V gene lookup returns CDR1 MNHEY and CDR2 SVGAGI. This CDR3 comprises 15 residues. CDR3 residues: CASSYSGGRGEEQFF. CDR3 DNA sequence: TGTGCCAGCAGTTACTCCGGGGGTAGAGGAGAAGAGCAGTTCTTC.

The sample holds a few counts of this clone. The chain employs TRBV5-1 and TRBJ2-5; 9 bases fit TRBD2. The last part of the DNA fits TRBJ2-7 better; the J call may be wrong. The CDR3 is 15 residues long. The V gene's germline CDR1 is SGHRS and CDR2 YFSETQ. This CDR3 reads CASSLIAGGQYEQYF. In DNA, the CDR3 is TGCGCCAGCAGCTTGATCGCGGGGGGGCAATACGAGCAGTACTTC.

The rearrangement links TRBV28 to TRBJ1-2; D gene unclear. Trimming took 5 bases from V and 7 from J, leaving 14 bases between them. The CDR3 covers 13 residues. The V gene's germline CDR1 is MDHEN and CDR2 SYDVKM. In DNA form, the CDR3 reads TGTGCCAGCAGTGGATCGATGGAGAGTGGCTACACCTTC. This codes for CASSGSMESGYTF.

V usage is TRBV9 and J usage is TRBJ1-1; no firm D call. Germline V gene data show CDR1 as SGDLS and CDR2 as YYNGEE. V lost 0 bases to trimming and J lost 0 bases, with 6 bases between them. This CDR3 contains 14 residues. The CDR3 DNA reads as TGTGCCAGCAGCGTAGGACATATGAACACTGAAGCTTTCTTT. Protein product: CASSVGHMNTEAFF.

The chain joins TRBV6-6 to TRBJ1-2; TRBD1 agrees at 8 bases. Germline CDR1 is MNHNY and CDR2 is SVGAGI (reference sequence). V dropped 0 bases and J dropped 6; count of bases not matched to a gene: 3. The CDR3 has 14 residues. The CDR3 is CASSYSDRVDGYTF. The CDR3 region has the DNA TGTGCCAGCAGTTACTCGGACAGGGTTGATGGCTACACCTTC.

This clone was counted a few times. The chain recombines TRBV7-6 with TRBJ2-4, with D possibly matching TRBD1 (5 bases). In germline, CDR1 is SGHVS, CDR2 FNYEAQ. This CDR3 is built from 15 residues. V gave up 3 bases and J gave up 0 bases, with 9 bases separating them. This CDR3 reads CASSFQGAAKNIQYF. The CDR3, as DNA: TGTGCCAGCAGCTTCCAGGGTGCAGCCAAAAACATTCAGTACTTC.

The chain has TRBV5-4 and TRBJ2-3; the match to TRBD1 covers 11 bases. Germline-derived CDR1 and CDR2 are SGHNT and YYREEE (reference sequence). The CDR3 length is 15 residues. V was clipped by 2 bases and J by 3 bases; unmatched bases: 2. CDR3 coding DNA: TGTGCCAGCAGCTTAGGACAGGGGGCAACAGATACGCAGTATTTT. Protein sequence: CASSLGQGATDTQYF.

The chain employs TRBV30 and TRBJ2-5, with unresolved D. The V end lost 0 bases, the J end lost 4 bases, and 9 bases lay between the germline ends. This CDR3 has 13 amino acids. Germline V lookup: CDR1 GTSNPN, CDR2 SVGIG (reference sequence). The DNA of the CDR3 is TGTGCCTGGAGTGTATTCTCTACAGAGACCCAGTACTTC. Translated, it gives CAWSVFSTETQYF.

The chain links TRBV4-1 to TRBJ2-1, with D hard to call. Trimming cost V 4 bases and J 0 bases, with 10 bases left between them. Looked up from germline, CDR1 is MGHRA and CDR2 is YSYEKL. The CDR3 consists of 15 residues. CDR3 nucleotide sequence: TGCGCCAGCAGCCGGGCAGAGAGCTCCTACAATGAGCAGTTCTTC. Protein sequence: CASSRAESSYNEQFF.

This chain uses TRBV10-1 with TRBJ2-3; 7 bases align to TRBD2. The germline CDR1 and CDR2 sequences are WNHNN and SYGVQD (reference sequence). V was clipped by 4 bases and J by 6 bases; unmatched bases: 4. This CDR3 has 13 amino acids. The CDR3 coding sequence is TGCGCCAGCAGTGGGACTAGGTTGGATACGCAGTATTTT. It yields the protein CASSGTRLDTQYF.

V is TRBV27 and J is TRBJ1-6; D unclear. V was clipped by 3 bases and J by 10 bases, with 16 bases between them. The germline V gene has CDR1 MNHEY and CDR2 SMNVEV (reference sequence). The CDR3 loop spans 15 amino acids. The CDR3 nucleotides are TGTGCCAGCAGTTTTGATACGAGGGCGGGCTCACCCCTCCACTTT. This codes for CASSFDTRAGSPLHF.

The chain links TRBV7-2 to TRBJ2-5; D is unresolved. Looked up from germline, CDR1 is SGHTA and CDR2 is FQGNSA. The V end lost 5 bases, the J end lost 0 bases, and 10 bases lay between the germline ends. The CDR3 consists of 14 residues. The CDR3 nucleotides read TGTGCCAGCAGCCGTTCAGTCAACCAAGAGACCCAGTACTTC. It translates to CASSRSVNQETQYF. The full variable domain, rest sourced from reference TRBV7-2 and TRBJ2-5, is GAGVSQSPSNKVTEKGKDVELRCDPISGHTALYWYRQSLGQGLEFLIYFQGNSAPDKSGLPSDRFSAERTGGSVSTLTIQRTQQEDSAVYLCASSRSVNQETQYFGPGTRLLVL.

This clone was picked up a small number of times. The chain combines TRBV4-3 with TRBJ2-7, with no clear D. This CDR3 region has 15 residues. Germline CDR1 is LGHNA and CDR2 is YSLEER. With 0 bases removed from V and 5 bases from J, the gap between germline ends came to 14 bases. The CDR3 DNA reads TGCGCCAGCAGCCAAGAATATGCTAGGCTCAACGAGCAGTACTTC. It is translated as CASSQEYARLNEQYF.

The V and J genes are TRBV30 and TRBJ1-1; a weak D match, TRBD1 (6 bases). The CDR3 extends over 14 amino acids. Between the trimmed V and J ends, which lost 0 bases and 2 bases, there was a span of 10 bases. Germline CDR1 GTSNPN, CDR2 SVGIG (reference sequence). DNA of the CDR3: TGTGCCTGGAGTGTAGGGGGAAAAAACACTGAAGCTTTCTTT. This gives the protein CAWSVGGKNTEAFF.

The chain employs TRBV5-1 and TRBJ2-1; 7 nucleotides line up with TRBD2. The CDR3 runs to 16 residues. Per germline, CDR1 SGHRS and CDR2 YFSETQ. Losses at the gene ends were 4 bases for V and 3 bases for J; bases not matched to a gene: 10. In nucleotides, the CDR3 is TGCGCCAGCAGCCGCGGGGGACCGAATTTCTACAATGAGCAGTTCTTC. Its translation is CASSRGGPNFYNEQFF.